This T cell receptor beta chain emerged from a study of regulatory T cells in long-lasting Graves disease (dated by TCRdb to about 2021). About the study as a whole: Antithyroid drugs had been taken for less than 3 months by newly diagnosed Graves' disease patients. A total of roughly 35 samples underwent TCR sequencing: some 13 from persistent and roughly 20 from newly diagnosed Graves' disease patients. Patients with persistent Graves' disease were compared with patients with newly diagnosed Graves' disease using TCR sequencing and RNA sequencing of peripheral blood. The study was registered as a clinical trial and conducted in China.

This clonotype came up many times. Its specific antigen is unknown. No base quality information exists; no much larger clone differs at one position. The sample's time point label is to be understood as: newly diagnosed GD, antithyroid drugs for less than 3 months. For both TCR sequencing and RNA sequencing, RNA was extracted from PBMCs using TRIzol. Graves' disease was diagnosed according to American Thyroid Association guidelines. Patients were recruited from an endocrinology department in Xi'an, China. From each patient, approximately 10 milliliters of peripheral blood was collected into an EDTA anticoagulant tube. PBMCs were isolated by Ficoll Paque Plus density gradient separation without further T cell sorting. An Agilent 2100 Bioanalyzer and agarose gel were used to check RNA quality, while a NanoDrop 2000 measured RNA concentration. The library was made by multiplex PCR. Sequencing instrument: Illumina HiSeq 4000. TCR beta libraries were built with iRepertoire HTBI primers and Arm-PCR amplification of CDR3 regions. Gel purification was performed on PCR products prior to sequencing. Under the source paper's analysis protocol: Gene usage analysis of CDR3 amino acid clonotypes relied on the roughly 67 TRBV and 14 TRBJ segments identified across samples. COPE and FqMerger were used to merge filtered high-quality paired reads into contigs. BLAST was used to align contigs to IMGT TRBV, TRBD and TRBJ reference genes, and CDR3 was defined according to IMGT. Clonotypes above 0.1% frequency were classified as highly expanded clones. Repertoire diversity was measured by Shannon entropy, and V-J evenness by the Gini coefficient. Public clonotypes were defined as clonotypes shared by more than one individual. Starting from the raw public reads, TCRdb applied fastp trimming at Q25, assembled clones with MiXCR and retained in-frame beta chains. Records with the same CDR3 protein are collapsed into one entry carrying the most frequent genes and DNA. The V and J calls come from TCRdb's annotation, not from the publication. The sample data list about 540,000 distinct CDR3 sequences, and approximately 13% of these were observed just once. Roughly 10% of the sample is held by the ten biggest clonotypes.

What the study reported, not specific to this receptor: The small sample size was acknowledged by the authors as a limitation that may reduce accuracy. Sequencing and analysis were limited to the TCR beta chain. Persistent Graves' disease patients showed lower TCR Shannon entropy and fewer highly expanded clones than newly diagnosed patients, suggesting clonal expansion. Persistent patients shared more public clonotypes among themselves (around 3,000) than newly diagnosed patients did (approximately 970). Preferential use of TRBV28, TRBJ1-2 and TRBJ2-5 was observed in persistent disease, whereas TRBV20-1 and TRBJ2-1 were favored in newly diagnosed disease. The study examined only peripheral blood because the primary lesion, thyroid tissue, could not be accessed.

Spanning cysteine to phenylalanine, the CDR3 consists of 11 amino acids. The entry retains the CDR3 DNA only, 33 bases that are in frame from base 1. V is cut by 5 bases and J by 4 bases, and the space between the germline ends is 9 bases. As encoded in the germline V gene, CDR1 is SQVTM while CDR2 is ANQGSEA. This sample was also put to use in a study of T cells in Graves' hyperthyroidism and ophthalmopathy. The second paper further reports: A patient counted as having stable Graves' hyperthyroidism if no progression to ophthalmopathy occurred over 18 months of follow-up. Hyperthyroidism patients were newly diagnosed, had a disease duration of under 2 months, and were aged 18 to 65 years. Patients with uncontrolled infections, other autoimmune diseases, pregnancy or lactation were excluded. Diagnoses were established on the basis of clinical symptoms, serum thyroxine and TRAb, thyroid ultrasound, and orbital computed tomography. For the first round of RT-PCR on the TCR CDR3, the HTBI primer set was used together with the Qiagen OneStep RT-PCR kit. Most expanded thyroid clonotypes (frequency above 0.001) were also detected in blood, suggesting blood repertoires may reflect thyroid immune responses. A 13 V-J signature model separated ophthalmopathy from stable hyperthyroidism, with over 85% sensitivity and 81.08% specificity in cross-validation and 80%/75% in testing. In validation, the model predicted progression to ophthalmopathy a median of roughly six months before onset, with about 70% sensitivity and roughly 79% specificity. To identify TCR V-J signatures that set the groups apart, the researchers used a discovery cohort of 90 to 100 patients, made up of roughly 45 with Graves' ophthalmopathy and some 56 with stable Graves' hyperthyroidism. An independent validation cohort of fewer than 20 hyperthyroidism patients and roughly 16 patients who later progressed to ophthalmopathy tested prospective prediction of ophthalmopathy. For training and testing, the 100 or so patients in the discovery cohort were randomly divided in a 7:3 ratio. The study also compared thyroid tissue and blood T-cell repertoires from five or six Graves' hyperthyroidism patients. After blood sampling, hyperthyroidism patients were treated with methimazole at a starting dose of 30 mg daily, and ophthalmopathy patients were treated with high-dose intravenous methylprednisolone. A second multiplex PCR round built the libraries, followed by size selection and purification. Sequencing of the libraries was done on an Illumina HiSeq2000 using paired-end 100 bp reads. SOAPnuke was used to process the raw data, with reads discarded if the reads contained adapters or uncalled bases, had a mean Phred below 15, or lacked an exact constant-primer or identifier match. High-quality paired reads were merged using COPE v1.2.5, and each unique nucleotide sequence was defined as a clonotype. MiTCR v1.1 was used to align the clonotypes against IMGT TRBV, TRBD and TRBJ reference segments. The analysis was restricted to V-J combinations with a frequency above 0.0001, which together covered 99.2% of the repertoires. The TCS score was defined as F50 (clonal expansion) divided by E x V (chaos), with BLOSUM62-based TCRdist calculated between CDR3 peptides within each V-J. Welch's t-statistics and random forest reduced fewer than 550 V-J features to roughly 13, which were used in a naive Bayes classifier (R e1071). Sample size was not statistically predetermined, and blinding of investigators to group allocation was not performed. The paper reports TCR Vbeta CDR3 sequencing of roughly 140 peripheral blood samples: over 40 ophthalmopathy, approximately 74 hyperthyroidism and approximately 17 progressor patients.

The chain couples TRBV29-1 to TRBJ2-7; TRBD2 could be the D gene, as 5 bases match. Source: peripheral blood mononuclear cells (PBMCs), taken at new diagnosis, from a patient treated with antithyroid drugs. This clonotype originated in a man aged 25 to 45 with Graves disease. Donor details come from another sample of the same person, matched by shared clones. The CDR3 here reads CSVISDYEQYF. The nucleotide sequence reads TGCAGCGTTATTAGCGATTACGAGCAGTACTTC.